This TCR beta chain comes out of a study of cytomegalovirus exposure and HLA in healthy donors. Study context: Most genotyped donors, over 70% of some 400, had Caucasian-associated genetic ancestry. General study results and limits: What a later analysis showed was that several of the most significant clusters appeared linked to common viral pathogens. In vitro, three CMV-associated chains proved specific for CMV antigens.

Amplification used 60 Vbeta primers and 13 Jbeta primers. Assay used: immunoSEQ multiplex PCR; TCRdb lists only in-frame clones, some missing. This sample has around 150,000 clones, with more than 65% found just once. The count of this clone is one. Its antigen is not known. Other DNA sequences in the same sample also yield this CDR3. This CDR3 spans 15 amino acids. CDR1 and CDR2 (germline): SGHNT, YYREEE (reference sequence). Losses at the gene ends were 4 bases for V and 4 bases for J; bases not matched to a gene: 10. The clonotype originates from a man aged 50 or older in good health and CMV-seropositive. This chain joins TRBV5-4 and TRBJ2-5; 7 bases fit TRBD1. Sequencing was done on a sample of PBMCs. CDR3 nucleotide sequence: TGTGCCAGCAGCCTGGCCGGGGCAGGGGGAGAGACCCAGTACTTC. Protein sequence: CASSLAGAGGETQYF.